The source of this T cell receptor beta chain is a study of cytomegalovirus exposure and HLA in healthy donors listed by TCRdb under 2017. Some background on the complete study: In an earlier analysis of approximately 640 of the donors, around 300 Gb of sequence data and 117 million unique TCR beta sequences from about 190 million T cells were reported. To decide whether each TCR beta V gene segment behaved as functional or pseudogenic, an earlier analysis of several hundred of the donors relied on high-throughput TCR beta sequencing. Using immunosequencing, the study profiled T cell repertoires from about 610 subjects and related those repertoires to cytomegalovirus serostatus. Of the 300 to 500 genotyped donors, 65% to 90% were placed in the genetic ancestry cluster associated with self-reported Caucasian donors. Donor age, sex, ethnicity and CMV serostatus were compiled together with the repertoire data. Rather than drawing on any new phenotypic data, the later analysis identified candidate immune exposures from TCR beta sequences and the way those sequences occurred across donors. HLA typing included class I and class II loci at four-digit resolution. The study combined high-throughput TCR immunosequencing, statistical association of individual TCRs with disease status, and machine learning to predict cytomegalovirus infection status. About five DR-DQ haplotypes were handled as single units for association and clustering because linkage in the cohort was strong. Among about 370 genotyped donors of the cohort, an average of around 220,000 unique TCR beta nucleotide sequences was sequenced per donor, of which approximately 18% were non-productive. Every discovery cohort repertoire had been produced on one sequencing platform. A later analysis re-analyzed previously published TCR beta repertoires from about 600 donors and added high-resolution HLA genotyping to study TCR occurrence patterns. The number of typed donors differed by locus: roughly 629-640 for A, B, C, DRB1 and DQB1; 500 to 550 for DQA1; around 580 for DPA1; and 400 to 480 for DPB1. Along with the approximately 700-subject first cohort, a separate validation cohort of approximately 110 different subjects was used. Around 320 gigabases of sequencing data and tens of millions of unique TCR sequences were included in an early release covering about 600 HLA-typed donors. In a later genetic analysis, genome-wide SNP genotypes for about 65% of the 666 donors were used, and that subset was treated as a discovery cohort. The aim of the study was to test whether cataloging public T cell receptors could identify signatures of past pathogen exposure. Here is what the overall study found, with its caveats: Three of the identified cytomegalovirus-associated TCR beta chains were confirmed in vitro to be specific for cytomegalovirus antigens. In a later analysis, some 18,000 TCR beta sequences were associated with specific HLA alleles at a false discovery rate of 0.05. In a later analysis, HLA-associated TCR beta chains were found to be more clonally expanded and to have lower generation probabilities than equally common non-associated chains. In a later analysis, most CMV-associated TCR beta chains were found to appear HLA-restricted, with HLA associations seemingly driven largely by CMV exposure. Because HLA typing was unavailable for some donors at each locus, only the typed subset was used in association tests. A group of highly shared sequence variants was considered likely to be a technical artifact of the sequencing pipeline. The study listed 170 or so TCR beta chains as associated with cytomegalovirus. Because the 87-base-pair reads could not distinguish some IMGT-functional V segments, including TRBV6-2 and TRBV6-3, those segments were excluded. A further reported finding was that TCR beta sequences accurately predicted the HLA-A and HLA-B alleles for most subjects in the first cohort. Cytomegalovirus status was reported to be diagnosed by the classifier with high specificity and sensitivity in both the original and validation cohorts. The cohort was sequenced for TCR beta chains only, and without alpha or paired-chain data the features that could be detected were limited. Presence/absence analyses assumed roughly uniform sequencing depth across donors, an assumption that may not hold. In an earlier analysis of some 500 of the donors, most TCR beta V segments were observed in productive rearrangements about 87% or about 30% of the time, broadly matching IMGT annotations. V-gene and J-gene trimming of TCR beta chains was associated with a missense DCLRE1C variant in a later genetic analysis, and the association was replicated in an independent cohort. Linkage disequilibrium might explain the correlated functional status among segregating V segments, but an unknown experimental factor could not be ruled out. According to a later analysis, TCR association rates differed among HLA loci, with DRB1 alleles showing the most associated TCRs and HLA-C alleles showing the fewest. It was suggested by the authors that the approach could potentially be generalized to other disease states and immunological phenotypes. A later genetic analysis reported fewer N-insertions in productive TCRs among donors in an Asian-associated ancestry cluster than the roughly 650-donor mean. Because counts were too low, around 17 rarely observed V segments, including chromosome 9 orphons, were left out of the earlier analysis of roughly 600 of the donors. Most TCR sequences were observed very rarely across donors, whereas some public TCRs were present in many individuals. A later analysis reported that several top co-occurrence clusters appeared linked to parvovirus B19, influenza, CMV and Epstein-Barr virus. CMV serostatus was the only immune exposure information available for the cohort. Strong co-occurrence of HLA alleles, especially DR and DQ, made assigning TCR associations to individual alleles difficult.

Library method: the immunoSEQ multiplex PCR assay. The multiplex PCR relied on a mix of 60 forward primers for TCR Vbeta segments and 13 reverse primers for TCR Jbeta segments. The CDR3 region of rearranged TCR beta genes was amplified from genomic DNA with a multiplex PCR assay. On the Illumina HiSeq System, the amplified TCR beta libraries were sequenced as 87-base-pair reads. Per the authors' processing: Across the 600 to 700 repertoires, a later analysis counted 78 million or so unique TCR beta chains, roughly 11 million of which were shared by at least two donors. A nearest-neighbor algorithm error-corrected the raw reads and collapsed the reads into unique sequences, merging closely related sequences to remove PCR and sequencing errors. Alignment of CDR3 sequences to IMGT reference sequences was used to assign V, D and J gene segments. For a sequence to be retained, a match of at least six nucleotides was required to both a V gene segment and a J gene segment. Rearrangements were called productive when the CDR3 lacked stop codons and stayed in frame with V and J; all others were non-productive. CDR3 was defined by IMGT convention, running from the second conserved V-encoded cysteine to the conserved J-encoded phenylalanine. Sequences without an unambiguous match to a single V gene segment were excluded from the earlier analysis of approximately 560 of the donors. In an earlier analysis of almost 600 of the donors, a V segment was called functional when productive rearrangements were above 56.7%, and segregating when the standard deviation between donors exceeded 5%. A statistical classification framework was developed to diagnose cytomegalovirus status using the catalog of TCR beta chain sequences. V and J gene assignment, in a later analysis, came from comparing TCR nucleotide sequences with IMGT/GENE-DB human TR gene sequences. A later analysis assigned CDR3 sequences and most-parsimonious VDJ recombination scenarios with the TCRdist pipeline. In a later analysis, each TCR beta chain was defined by its CDR3 amino acid sequence together with its V-gene family, and reads without a unique V-gene family were excluded. In a later analysis, around 650 highly shared, low-generation-probability nucleotide sequences were removed to address suspected cross-contamination and a sequencing artifact. In a later analysis, a clonal expansion index for each public chain was calculated from normalized within-repertoire ranks of inferred template counts. In a later analysis, generation probabilities were computed using a VDJ recombination model fitted to out-of-frame rearrangements, and the results were checked against IGoR. A later analysis scored TCR-TCR, TCR-HLA and TCR-CMV co-occurrence with hypergeometric tests, applying a repertoire-size bias correction to TCR pairs. To estimate false discovery rates, a later analysis permuted the HLA or CMV assignments 20 times. A later analysis grouped co-occurring TCRs with DBSCAN, adding TCRdist sequence similarity when clustering within HLA-allele-positive subsets. Repertoires with fewer than 30,000 or more than 120,000 public chains were left out of co-occurrence clustering, as were four to six repertoires with anomalous nucleotide sharing. TCRdb took this table from immuneACCESS and kept in-frame rearrangements with V and J called. Such tables lack part of the clones; where checked against another copy, unresolved V genes explain under half of the gap, and the rest is unexplained. V and J calls and clone size are those listed in that table; D and trimming were worked out from the DNA. The sample's clone listing holds about 150,000 clones. Together, the top ten hold under 2% of the sample.

A word on this clone: Its antigen has not been determined.

In total, 630 or so healthy bone marrow donors made up the cohort. All cohort members were sampled while nominally healthy, although unrecorded immune exposures were likely present. The donor tested CMV seronegative and was one of the 352 seronegative cohort members. A peripheral blood sample was collected from each donor, and TCR beta sequencing was performed on peripheral blood mononuclear cells. The Qiagen DNeasy Blood Extraction Kit was used to extract genomic DNA from the blood cell samples. The CDR3 holds 14 amino acids from the cysteine to the phenylalanine. Only CDR3 DNA is held: 42 bases, read in frame from base 1. Deletion took 5 bases off V and 2 bases off J, with a span of 13 bases between the germline ends. Looking up the germline V gene yields CDR1 SGHTA and CDR2 FQGTGA.

Material for sequencing was PBMCs. The rearrangement joined TRBV7-3 to TRBJ2-7; matching of 6 bases hints at TRBD2 as the D gene. The receptor comes from a woman aged 45-65 years in good health and CMV-seronegative. The CDR3 sequence is CASSLEGSPYEQYF. The DNA is TGTGCCAGCAGCCTGGAGGGCAGTCCCTACGAGCAGTACTTC.